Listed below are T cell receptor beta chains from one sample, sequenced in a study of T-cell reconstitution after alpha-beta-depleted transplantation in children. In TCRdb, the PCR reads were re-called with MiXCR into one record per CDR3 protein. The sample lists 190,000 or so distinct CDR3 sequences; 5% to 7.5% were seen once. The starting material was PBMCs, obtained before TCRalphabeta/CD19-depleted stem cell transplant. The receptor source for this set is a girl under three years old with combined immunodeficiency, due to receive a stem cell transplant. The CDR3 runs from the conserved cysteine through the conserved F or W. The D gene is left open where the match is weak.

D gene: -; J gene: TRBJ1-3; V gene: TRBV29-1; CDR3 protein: CSVEDPLEGGNTIYF
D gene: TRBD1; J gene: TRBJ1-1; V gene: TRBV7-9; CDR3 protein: CASSFGQGLLNTEAFF
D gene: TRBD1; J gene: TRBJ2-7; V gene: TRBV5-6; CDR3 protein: CASSLWDREPYEQYF
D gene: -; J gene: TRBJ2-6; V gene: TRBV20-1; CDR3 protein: CSARDSWSGANVLTF
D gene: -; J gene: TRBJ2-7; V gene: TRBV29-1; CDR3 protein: CSVQGFQDEQYF
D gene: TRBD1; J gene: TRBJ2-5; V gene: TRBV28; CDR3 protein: CASSTLTGFLETQYF
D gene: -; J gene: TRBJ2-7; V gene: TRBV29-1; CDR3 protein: CSVETLLGTDQGYEQYF
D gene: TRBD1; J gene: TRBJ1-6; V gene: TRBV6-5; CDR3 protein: CASSYVWGRGQGNSPLHF
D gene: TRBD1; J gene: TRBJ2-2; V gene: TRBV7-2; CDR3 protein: CASSSGTGARELFF
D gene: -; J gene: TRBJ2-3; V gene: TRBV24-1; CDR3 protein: CATSHWGSTDTQYF
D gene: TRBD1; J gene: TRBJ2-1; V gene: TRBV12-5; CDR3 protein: CASPPPPTGGSYNEQFF
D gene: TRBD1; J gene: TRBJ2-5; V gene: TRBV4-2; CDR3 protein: CASSLRDRGPGTQETQYF
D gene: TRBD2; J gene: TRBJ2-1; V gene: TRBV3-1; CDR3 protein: CASSYRTSGYNEQFF
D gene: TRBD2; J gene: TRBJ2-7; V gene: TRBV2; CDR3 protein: CAGLGLAYEQYF
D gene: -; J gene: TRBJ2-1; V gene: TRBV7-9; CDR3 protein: CASSLVAREQFF
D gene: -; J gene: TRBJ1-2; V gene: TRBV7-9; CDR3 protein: CASSFQTNYGYTF
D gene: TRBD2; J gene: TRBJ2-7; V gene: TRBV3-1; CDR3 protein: CASSQEEKGLAGGPHPYEQYF
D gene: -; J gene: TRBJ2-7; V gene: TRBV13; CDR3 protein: CASSLSETGSYEQYF
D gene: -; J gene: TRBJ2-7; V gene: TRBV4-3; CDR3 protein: CASSQDLYRDYEQYF
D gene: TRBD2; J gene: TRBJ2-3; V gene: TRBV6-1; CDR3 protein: CASSGLAGGATDTQYF
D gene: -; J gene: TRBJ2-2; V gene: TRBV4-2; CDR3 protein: CASSQARPGTLNTGELFF
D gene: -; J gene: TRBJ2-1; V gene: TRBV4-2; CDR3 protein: CASSQTDGVYNEQFF
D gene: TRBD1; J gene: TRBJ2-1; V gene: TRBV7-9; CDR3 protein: CASSENPGTEDYNEQFF
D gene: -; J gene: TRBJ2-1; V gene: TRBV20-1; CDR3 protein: CSALGVTVVNEQFF
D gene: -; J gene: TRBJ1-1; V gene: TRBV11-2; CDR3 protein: CASSSDPGLNTEAFF